This T cell receptor beta chain was retrieved from a study of CD8 T cells in Susac syndrome. Study-wide results and limits: By the study's own acknowledgment, its TCR sequencing and HLA analysis included relatively few individuals. Clonal expansion was absent from the CD4+ T cell repertoires in Susac syndrome.

With regard to this clonotype: As yet, its antigen is unknown.

Sequencing of TCR beta was undertaken in CD8+ and CD4+ T cells derived from blood. The authors reverse transcribed roughly 0.5 to 1 ug RNA with random hexamers. Amplification of the TCR beta CDR3 was carried out by immunoSEQ multiplex PCR, which spanned a total of 54 Vbeta and 13 Jbeta segments. TCRdb recomputed calls from the immunoSEQ multiplex PCR reads with MiXCR, one row per CDR3 protein. Counted here are about 240,000 distinct CDR3 sequences, 90% to 97% occurring once; the ten biggest clones make up about 0.1%. CDR3 length: 11 amino acids. The V gene lost 4 bases and the J gene lost 4 bases, with 4 bases spanning the gap. CDR1 and CDR2 (germline): MNHEY, SVGEGT.

This clonotype was obtained from a human donor with Susac syndrome. V gene TRBV6-2 or TRBV6-3 combines with J gene TRBJ1-2; no clear D. The specimen was CD4+ T cells from PBMCs. The CDR3, as DNA: TGTGCCAGCAGTTCCTTCTATGGCTACACCTTC. Protein product: CASSSFYGYTF.